This T cell receptor beta chain was sequenced for a study of blood T cell repertoires in COVID-19. About the research overall: Samples taken during acute and convalescent COVID-19 were collected in the United States, Italy and Spain. The cDNA or gDNA used as material had been derived from T cells, B-cell-depleted T cells, or PBMCs.

Per the study methods: Reference gene primer amplification in the assay estimated nucleated cell counts. Data came from immunoSEQ multiplex PCR; TCRdb stores just in-frame clones and leaves some out. That table gives V, J and clone size, and the DNA gave D and trimming. This sample has 200,000 to 250,000 clones, with approximately 86% found just once. There are 15 residues in the CDR3. The V end was cut by 7 bases, the J end by 2 bases, with 14 bases between. Per the germline V gene, CDR1 is LNHDA and CDR2 is SQIVND (reference sequence). The receptor's source is a woman aged 70-85 years with active or convalescent COVID-19. J is TRBJ2-2 and V is TRBV19; D gene unclear. The material sequenced was peripheral blood. The CDR3 DNA follows: TGTGCCAGTAACAGTCCGCGACCTAACACCGGGGAGCTGTTTTTT. Protein sequence: CASNSPRPNTGELFF. Full variable domain (outside the CDR3, taken from reference TRBV19 and TRBJ2-2): DGGITQSPKYLFRKEGQNVTLSCEQNLNHDAMYWYRQDPGQGLRLIYYSQIVNDFQKGDIAEGYSVSREKKESFPLTVTSAQKNPTAFYLCASNSPRPNTGELFFGEGSRLTVL.